This record covers a single T cell receptor (beta chain). The target of this receptor is not known. The sample holds no much larger clone one base away, and base qualities are not on file. The CDR3 starts with the cysteine, ends with the phenylalanine, and has 15 residues. The only DNA kept is the CDR3, 45 bases in frame from the first base. The germline V gene specifies MDHEN as CDR1 and SYDVKM as CDR2. The germline ends are 16 bases apart after V is trimmed by 10 bases and J by 0 bases. The data stem from a study of blood T cells in healthy people across ages (dated by TCRdb to about 2015). Regarding the study in general: In model experiments, template switching captured roughly one uniquely barcoded TCR beta cDNA molecule for every two T cells. To track age-related changes in TCR beta repertoire diversity, the study relied on deep sequencing normalized with unique cDNA molecular identifiers. Four age groups were formed from the donors: young (average about 16 years), middle-aged (around 41), aged (about 68) and long-lived (more than 75). To avoid experimental bias, donors of different ages were spread randomly across the sequencing lanes. Two additional independent replicas of 1 million unique cDNA reads from the same blood draw were analyzed for two donors (one aged 18 to 29 and one aged 80 or older).

The library was obtained by 5' RACE. The sequencer was an Illumina HiSeq 2500. A second PCR of about 7 to 12 cycles was performed with a sample-barcoded 5' primer and a J-beta primer mix. A unique molecular identifier was introduced onto each TCR beta cDNA molecule by a template-switch 5' adaptor carrying 12 random nucleotides. Each sample yielded at least 3 million CDR3-containing paired-end reads. All of the RNA was converted into first-strand cDNA using the Mint cDNA synthesis kit, with a TRBC-specific oligonucleotide serving as the primer. After uracil-DNA glycosylase treatment, a first 18-cycle PCR used universal primers M1SS and BC2_uni_R on all cDNA. The source study handled its data this way. For normalization, 1 million high-quality reads, each with a distinct molecular identifier, were randomly selected from each sample. Instead of being binned into consensus sequences, reads that shared molecular identifiers were thrown out. MiTCR, run with a Q25 quality threshold and the strictest error-elimination algorithm, handled CDR3 identification, clonotype clustering and error correction. Lower-bound total TCR beta diversity was estimated with a nonparametric unseen species model using Euler transformation. The raw public reads went through TCRdb reprocessing: fastp at Q25, MiXCR clone calling, in-frame beta chains kept. Every entry covers one CDR3 protein and lists the most common genes and DNA from its rows. V and J calls and clone size were set by TCRdb, not the authors. The sample data list some 1.7 million distinct CDR3 sequences, and roughly 27% of these were observed just once. In total, the top ten clones hold 6.5% to 8.5% of the sample.

Results and caveats for the whole study, not just this receptor: The percentage of naive T cells measured by flow cytometry correlated strongly with observed TCR beta diversity. Estimates of total diversity based on one million sequenced T cells were regarded as lower bounds and as underestimates. Donor CMV infection status was unknown, potentially confounding age-related changes in expanded clonotypes. Compared with the aged group, the long-lived group had more naive CD4+ T cells, fewer expanded clones and increased TCR diversity, a pattern suggesting age selection. Observed TCR beta diversity per million T cells fell roughly linearly with age, and a significant reduction was already apparent by age approximately 41. Because profiling used bulk unsorted PBMCs, naive and antigen-experienced compartments could not be compared conclusively.

Donors were a few dozen systemically healthy Caucasian individuals from Russia aged 6 to 90 years. About 10 milliliters of peripheral blood were collected from each donor into EDTA-treated Vacutainer tubes. Ficoll-Paque density-gradient centrifugation was used to isolate PBMCs, with at least 7 million per sample. Total RNA was extracted from PBMCs with Trizol reagent, with at least 5 micrograms obtained per sample. Naive CD45RAhigh/CD27high T cell percentages were measured by flow cytometry on a PBMC aliquot from every donor. The clonotype originates from a woman aged 30 to 39 in good health. The sequencing input was blood. The V and J genes are TRBV28 and TRBJ2-1; the D call is possibly TRBD1 or TRBD2, each sharing 5 bases. The CDR3 region reads CAIVNRDLSYNEQFF. The nucleotide sequence is TGTGCCATCGTGAACCGGGACCTCTCCTACAATGAGCAGTTCTTC.